Listed below are T cell receptor beta chains from one sample, sequenced in a study of T cell responses to AZD1222 COVID-19 vaccine. Repertoires were generated with immunoSEQ multiplex PCR, while TCRdb's copy carries only in-frame clones and drops some. The sample holds about 100,000 clones, roughly 90% seen once. The material sequenced was peripheral blood, taken on day 0 of MenACWY control vaccination. These receptors all come from an adult in good health. The CDR3 runs from the conserved cysteine through the conserved F or W. A D gene is named only where the DNA matches it firmly. For some rows the clone size is stated as once, few or many, or as a class when expanded; others skip it.

>TRBJ2-7|TRBV4-2|.|.
TGTGCCAGCAGCCAAGTCGGAACAGCCTACGAGCAGTACTTC
CASSQVGTAYEQYF
>TRBJ1-5|TRBV19|.|.
TGTGCCAGTAGCCTGGGGGGGGGAATTGGCGATCAGCCCCAGCATTTT
CASSLGGGIGDQPQHF
>TRBJ2-1|TRBV5-4|.|.
TGTGCCAGCGGCAGGGACTCCTACAATGAGCAGTTCTTC
CASGRDSYNEQFF
>TRBJ1-1|TRBV27|TRBD1|.
TGTGCCAGCAGTCGGGGGGACAGCCTAGGGGGAGCTTTCTTT
CASSRGDSLGGAFF
>TRBJ1-1|TRBV2|.|.
TGTGCCTCGACGGAGAACACTGAAGCTTTCTTT
CASTENTEAFF
>TRBJ2-7|TRBV6-5|.|.
TGTGCCAGCAGTTCTGGTTTACGCGAGCAGTACTTC
CASSSGLREQYF
>TRBJ2-2|TRBV24-1|.|.
TGTGCCACCAGTGACCGGGGGCGGGGGACCACCGGGGAGCTGTTTTTT
CATSDRGRGTTGELFF
>TRBJ1-2|TRBV29-1|.|.
TGCAGCGTTGTAAGACAGAGTTATGGCTACACCTTC
CSVVRQSYGYTF
>TRBJ1-2|TRBV7-9|.|.
TGTGCCAGCAGCTTTTCCCTAGGGGAGGGGATAAGCTATGGCTACACCTTC
CASSFSLGEGISYGYTF
>TRBJ1-2|TRBV28|.|.
TGTGCCAGCGTTGAAACAGCTAACTATGGCTACACCTTC
CASVETANYGYTF
>TRBJ1-1|TRBV4-3|.|once
TGCGCCAGCAGCCAAGAATGGACGGGTAACACTGAAGCTTTCTTT
CASSQEWTGNTEAFF
>TRBJ1-2|TRBV19|.|.
TGTGCCAGTAGTGCCCCCCGGGGAGGGAACTATGGCTACACCTTC
CASSAPRGGNYGYTF
>TRBJ2-2|TRBV5-1|.|.
TGCGCCAGCAGCTTGGTCCCGAGCCCTGCCGCGAACACCGGGGAGCTGTTTTTT
CASSLVPSPAANTGELFF
>TRBJ1-5|TRBV28|.|.
TGTGCCAGCAGTTTCAGGACCTCCAATCAGCCCCAGCATTTT
CASSFRTSNQPQHF
>TRBJ1-2|TRBV3-1/TRBV3-2|.|.
TGTGCCAGCAGCCAAACAGGGTTTTTTAACTATGGCTACACCTTC
CASSQTGFFNYGYTF
>TRBJ2-3|TRBV11-2|.|.
TGTGCCATCGACGGCGGTTGGGGCACAGATACGCAGTATTTT
CAIDGGWGTDTQYF
>TRBJ2-5|TRBV7-7|TRBD2|.
TGTGCTAGCAGCGCCTCTAGCGGGGGTCAAGAGACCCAGTACTTC
CASSASSGGQETQYF
>TRBJ1-2|TRBV28|.|.
TGTGCCAGCAGTTTAGGAGGGTGGGAAAGGAACTATGGCTACACCTTC
CASSLGGWERNYGYTF
>TRBJ1-1|TRBV2|.|.
TGTGCCAGCAGTAGGGGGGGGACCCAAGGAATGAACACTGAAGCTTTCTTT
CASSRGGTQGMNTEAFF
>TRBJ1-6|TRBV2|.|.
TGTGCCAGCAGTGCTTCCAATTCACCCCTCCACTTT
CASSASNSPLHF
>TRBJ2-7|TRBV5-1|TRBD1|once
TGCGCCAGCAGCCCTTCCCCGGGACAGGTGGACGAGCAGTACTTC
CASSPSPGQVDEQYF
>TRBJ1-1|TRBV7-3|.|few
TGTGCCAGCAGCCAGCAGGGGAACACTGAAGCTTTCTTT
CASSQQGNTEAFF
>TRBJ2-7|TRBV30|.|.
TGTGCCTGGAGTGAGGGCCGGAACTACGAGCAGTACTTC
CAWSEGRNYEQYF
>TRBJ2-7|TRBV3-1/TRBV3-2|TRBD1|.
TGTGCCAGCAGCCCCTCCGCGGGACAGGGCCACGAGCAGTACTTC
CASSPSAGQGHEQYF
>TRBJ1-6|TRBV10-3|.|.
TGTGCCATCAGTGAGGTTGCAAATTCACCCCTCCACTTT
CAISEVANSPLHF
>TRBJ2-7|TRBV7-9|.|.
TGTGCCAGCAGCCCAGACAGGTTAGGAACCTACGAGCAGTACTTC
CASSPDRLGTYEQYF
>TRBJ2-2|TRBV7-2|TRBD1|many
TGTGCCAGCAGCAGAATAGGACAGGGGGATACCGGGGAGCTGTTTTTT
CASSRIGQGDTGELFF
>TRBJ1-5|TRBV28|.|.
TGTGCCACCCGAGCGAATCCCAATCAGCCCCAGCATTTT
CATRANPNQPQHF
>TRBJ2-2|TRBV6-5|TRBD2|.
TGTGCCAGCAGGTCCTTACTAGCGACCGGGGAGCTGTTTTTT
CASRSLLATGELFF
>TRBJ1-1|TRBV3-1/TRBV3-2|.|.
TGTGCCAGCAGCCAGGGGGGCACGGCAGAAGCTTTCTTT
CASSQGGTAEAFF
>TRBJ1-6|TRBV7-2|.|.
TGTGCCAGCAGCTTAGTTTCCGGGGACAACTATAATTCACCCCTCCACTTT
CASSLVSGDNYNSPLHF
>TRBJ1-2|TRBV6-5|.|once
TGTGCCAGCAGTACGACAACTGTCTATGGCTACACCTTC
CASSTTTVYGYTF
>TRBJ1-1|TRBV5-1|.|.
TGCGCCAGCAGCCATCAGGGGCCCCGGAACACTGAAGCTTTCTTT
CASSHQGPRNTEAFF
>TRBJ1-1|TRBV4-1|.|once
TGCGCCAGCAGCCAAAGGTACTCTGGGTTGAACACTGAAGCTTTCTTT
CASSQRYSGLNTEAFF
>TRBJ1-5|TRBV6-5|TRBD1|.
TGTGCCAGCGACAGGGGTGCGAGGCCCCAGCATTTT
CASDRGARPQHF
>TRBJ1-1|TRBV12-5|.|.
TGTGCTAGTGGGGGGGCCTCAAAGACTGAAGCTTTCTTT
CASGGASKTEAFF
>TRBJ1-1|TRBV6-5|.|.
TGTGCCAGCAGTTATAAAGGGGGAACAGGTGAAGCTTTCTTT
CASSYKGGTGEAFF
>TRBJ2-3|TRBV10-3|.|.
TGTGCCAGCCGACAGGGCACAGATACGCAGTATTTT
CASRQGTDTQYF
>TRBJ1-2|TRBV12-3/TRBV12-4|.|.
TGTGCCAGCAGCAAGCGAGCTTCGAATGGCTACACCTTC
CASSKRASNGYTF
>TRBJ1-6|TRBV10-2|.|once
TGCGCCAGCAGTGAGTCCGGCAAGAATTCACCCCTCCACTTT
CASSESGKNSPLHF
>TRBJ1-4|TRBV2|.|few
TGTGCCAGCAGTTCCAGCGGTGAAAAACTGTTTTTT
CASSSSGEKLFF